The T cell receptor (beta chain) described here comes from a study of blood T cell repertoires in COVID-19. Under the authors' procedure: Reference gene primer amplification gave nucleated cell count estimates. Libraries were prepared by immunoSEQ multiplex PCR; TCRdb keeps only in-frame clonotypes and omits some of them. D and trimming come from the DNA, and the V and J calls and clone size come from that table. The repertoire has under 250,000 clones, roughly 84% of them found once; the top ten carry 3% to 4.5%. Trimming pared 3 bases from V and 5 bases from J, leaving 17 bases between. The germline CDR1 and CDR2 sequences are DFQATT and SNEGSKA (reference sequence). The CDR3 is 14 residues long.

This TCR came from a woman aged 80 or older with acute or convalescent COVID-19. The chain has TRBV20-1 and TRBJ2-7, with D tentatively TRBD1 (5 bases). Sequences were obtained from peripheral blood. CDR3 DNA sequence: TGCAGTGCTAGTCGAGACCAGGGAAGGAACGAGCAGTACTTC. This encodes CSASRDQGRNEQYF.